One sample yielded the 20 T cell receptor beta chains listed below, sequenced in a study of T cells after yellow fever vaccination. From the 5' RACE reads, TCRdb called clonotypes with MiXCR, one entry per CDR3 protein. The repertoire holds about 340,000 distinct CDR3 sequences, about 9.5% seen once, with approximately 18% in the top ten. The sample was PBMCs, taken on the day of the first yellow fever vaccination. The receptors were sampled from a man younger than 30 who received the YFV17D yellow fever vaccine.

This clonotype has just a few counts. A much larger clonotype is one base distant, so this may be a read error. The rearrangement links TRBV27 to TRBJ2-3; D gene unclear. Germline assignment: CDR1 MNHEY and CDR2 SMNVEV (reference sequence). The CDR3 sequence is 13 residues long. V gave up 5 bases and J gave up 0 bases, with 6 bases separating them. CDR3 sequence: CASSHSSTDTQYF. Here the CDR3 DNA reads TGTGCCAGCAGTCACTCTAGCACAGATACGCAGTATTTT.

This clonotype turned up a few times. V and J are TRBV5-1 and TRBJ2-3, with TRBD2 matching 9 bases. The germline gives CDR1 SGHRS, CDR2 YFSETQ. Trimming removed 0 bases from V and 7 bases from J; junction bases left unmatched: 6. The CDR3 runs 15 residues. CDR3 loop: CASSLEAGGTNTQYF. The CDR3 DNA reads TGCGCCAGCAGCTTGGAAGCGGGGGGCACGAATACGCAGTATTTT.

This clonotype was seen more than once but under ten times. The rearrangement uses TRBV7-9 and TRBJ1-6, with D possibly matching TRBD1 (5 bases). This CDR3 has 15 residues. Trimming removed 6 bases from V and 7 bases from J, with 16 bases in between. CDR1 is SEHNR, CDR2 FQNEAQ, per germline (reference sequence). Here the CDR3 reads CASRRKQGWNSPLHF. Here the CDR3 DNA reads TGTGCCAGCAGGAGAAAGCAGGGTTGGAATTCACCCCTCCACTTT.

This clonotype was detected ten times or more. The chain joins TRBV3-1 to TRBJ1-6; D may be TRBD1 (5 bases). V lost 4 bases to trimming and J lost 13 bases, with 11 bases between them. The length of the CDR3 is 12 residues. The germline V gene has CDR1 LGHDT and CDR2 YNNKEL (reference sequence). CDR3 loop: CASSRQRTPLHF. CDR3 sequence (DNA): TGTGCCAGCAGCCGACAGAGGACGCCCCTCCACTTT. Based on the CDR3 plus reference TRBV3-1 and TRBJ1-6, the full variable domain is DTAVSQTPKYLVTQMGNDKSIKCEQNLGHDTMYWYKQDSKKFLKIMFSYNNKELIINETVPNRFSPKSPDKAHLNLHINSLELGDSAVYFCASSRQRTPLHFGNGTRLTVT.

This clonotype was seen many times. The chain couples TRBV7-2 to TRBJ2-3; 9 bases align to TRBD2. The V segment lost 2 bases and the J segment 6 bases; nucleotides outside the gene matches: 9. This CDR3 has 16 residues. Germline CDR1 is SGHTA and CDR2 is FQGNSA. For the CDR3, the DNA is TGTGCCAGCAGCTTATATCGCGGGGGGGCGGGGGATACGCAGTATTTT. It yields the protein CASSLYRGGAGDTQYF.

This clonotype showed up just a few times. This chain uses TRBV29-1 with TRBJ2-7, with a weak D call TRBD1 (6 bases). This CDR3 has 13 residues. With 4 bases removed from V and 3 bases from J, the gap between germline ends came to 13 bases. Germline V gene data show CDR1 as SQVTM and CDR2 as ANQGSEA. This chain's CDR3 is CSVAGQQNYEQYF. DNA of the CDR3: TGCAGCGTTGCCGGACAGCAAAACTACGAGCAGTACTTC.

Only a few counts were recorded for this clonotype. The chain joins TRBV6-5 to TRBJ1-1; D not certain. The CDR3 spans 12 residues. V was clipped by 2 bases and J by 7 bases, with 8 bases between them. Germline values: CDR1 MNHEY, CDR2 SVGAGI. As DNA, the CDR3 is TGTGCCAGCAGTTACCCCGGAGGTGAAGCTTTCTTT. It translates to CASSYPGGEAFF.

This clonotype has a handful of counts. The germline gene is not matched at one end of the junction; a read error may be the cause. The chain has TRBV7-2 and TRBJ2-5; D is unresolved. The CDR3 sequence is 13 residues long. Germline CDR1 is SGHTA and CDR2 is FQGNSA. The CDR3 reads CASKGRSVETQYF. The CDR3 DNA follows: TGTGCTAGCAAGGGTAGGAGCGTGGAGACCCAGTACTTC.

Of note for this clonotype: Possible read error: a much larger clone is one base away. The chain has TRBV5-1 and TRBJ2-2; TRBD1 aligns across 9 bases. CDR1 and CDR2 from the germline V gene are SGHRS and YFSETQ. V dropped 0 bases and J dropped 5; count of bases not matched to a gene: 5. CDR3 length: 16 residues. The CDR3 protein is CASSLAGQGLTGELFF. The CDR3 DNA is TGCGCCAGCAGCTTGGCTGGACAGGGGTTGACCGGGGAGCTGTTTTTT.

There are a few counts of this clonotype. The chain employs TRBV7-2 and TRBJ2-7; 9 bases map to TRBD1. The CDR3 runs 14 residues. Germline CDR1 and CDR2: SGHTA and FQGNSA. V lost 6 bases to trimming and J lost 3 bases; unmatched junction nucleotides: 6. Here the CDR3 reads CASRPGTGIYEQYF. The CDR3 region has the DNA TGTGCCAGCAGACCCGGGACAGGGATCTACGAGCAGTACTTC.

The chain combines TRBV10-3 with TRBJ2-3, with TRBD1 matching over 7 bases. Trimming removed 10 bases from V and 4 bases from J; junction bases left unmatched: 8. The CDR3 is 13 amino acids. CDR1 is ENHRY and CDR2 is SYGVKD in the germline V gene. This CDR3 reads CATGTGEADTQYF. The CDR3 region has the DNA TGTGCCACCGGAACAGGGGAAGCAGATACGCAGTATTTT.

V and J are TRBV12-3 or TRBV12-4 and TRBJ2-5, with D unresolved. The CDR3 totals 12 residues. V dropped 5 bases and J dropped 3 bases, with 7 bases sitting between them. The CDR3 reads CASSLEKETQYF. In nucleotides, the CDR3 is TGTGCCAGCAGTCTAGAGAAAGAGACCCAGTACTTC.

The CDR3: CASRRQEGYGYTF. The CDR3 coding sequence is TGTGCCAGCAGAAGACAGGAAGGCTATGGCTACACCTTC. This chain connects TRBV6-2 or TRBV6-3 to TRBJ1-2; D might be TRBD1 (6 bases). Trimming left V 6 bases short and J 4 bases short, with 12 bases between. CDR3 length equals 13 residues. Germline assignment: CDR1 MNHEY and CDR2 SVGEGT.

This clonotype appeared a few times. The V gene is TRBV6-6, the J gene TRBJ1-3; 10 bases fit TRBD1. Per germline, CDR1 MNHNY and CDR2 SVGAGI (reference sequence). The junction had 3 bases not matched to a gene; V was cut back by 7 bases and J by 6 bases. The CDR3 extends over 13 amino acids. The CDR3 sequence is CASIGTGVNTIYF. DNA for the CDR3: TGTGCCAGCATTGGGACAGGGGTAAACACCATATATTTT.

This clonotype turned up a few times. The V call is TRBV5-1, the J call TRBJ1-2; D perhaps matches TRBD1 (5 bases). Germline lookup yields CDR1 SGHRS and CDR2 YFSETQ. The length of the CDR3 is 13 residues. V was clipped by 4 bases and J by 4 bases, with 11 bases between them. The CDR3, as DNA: TGCGCCAGCAGCATAGGACAACCCTATGGCTACACCTTC. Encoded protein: CASSIGQPYGYTF.

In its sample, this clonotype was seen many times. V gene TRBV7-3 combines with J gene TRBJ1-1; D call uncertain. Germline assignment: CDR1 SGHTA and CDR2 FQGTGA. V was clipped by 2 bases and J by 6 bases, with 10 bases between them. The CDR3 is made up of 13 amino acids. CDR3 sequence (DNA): TGTGCCAGCAGCTTAGTCCCCTCCGCTGAAGCTTTCTTT. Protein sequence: CASSLVPSAEAFF.

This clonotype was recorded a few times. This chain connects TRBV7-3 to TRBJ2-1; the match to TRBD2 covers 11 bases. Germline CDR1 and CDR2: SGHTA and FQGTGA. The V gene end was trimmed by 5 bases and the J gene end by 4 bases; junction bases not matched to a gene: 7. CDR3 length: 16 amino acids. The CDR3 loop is CASSERASGGYNEQFF. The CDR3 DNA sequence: TGTGCCAGCAGCGAAAGAGCTAGCGGGGGGTACAATGAGCAGTTCTTC.

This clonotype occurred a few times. The CDR3 protein is CASSVRWGEQYF. As DNA, the CDR3 is TGCGCCAGCAGTGTAAGGTGGGGCGAGCAGTACTTC. This chain connects TRBV10-2 to TRBJ2-7, with D unclear. The CDR3 length is 12 residues. The V and J ends lost 4 bases and 6 bases respectively, with 10 bases between them. The V gene's germline CDR1 is WSHSY and CDR2 SAAADI.

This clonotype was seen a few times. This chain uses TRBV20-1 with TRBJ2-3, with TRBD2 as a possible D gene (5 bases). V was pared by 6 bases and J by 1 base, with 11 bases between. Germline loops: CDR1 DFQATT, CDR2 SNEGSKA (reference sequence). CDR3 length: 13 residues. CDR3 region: CSAEVVGTDTQYF. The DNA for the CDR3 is TGCAGTGCGGAGGTGGTAGGCACAGATACGCAGTATTTT.

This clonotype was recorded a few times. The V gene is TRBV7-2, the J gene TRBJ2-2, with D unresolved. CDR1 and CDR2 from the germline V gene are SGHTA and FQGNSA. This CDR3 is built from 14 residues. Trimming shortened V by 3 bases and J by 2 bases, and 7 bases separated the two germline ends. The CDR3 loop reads CASSFTTNTGELFF. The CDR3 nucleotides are TGTGCCAGCAGCTTTACTACCAACACCGGGGAGCTGTTTTTT.